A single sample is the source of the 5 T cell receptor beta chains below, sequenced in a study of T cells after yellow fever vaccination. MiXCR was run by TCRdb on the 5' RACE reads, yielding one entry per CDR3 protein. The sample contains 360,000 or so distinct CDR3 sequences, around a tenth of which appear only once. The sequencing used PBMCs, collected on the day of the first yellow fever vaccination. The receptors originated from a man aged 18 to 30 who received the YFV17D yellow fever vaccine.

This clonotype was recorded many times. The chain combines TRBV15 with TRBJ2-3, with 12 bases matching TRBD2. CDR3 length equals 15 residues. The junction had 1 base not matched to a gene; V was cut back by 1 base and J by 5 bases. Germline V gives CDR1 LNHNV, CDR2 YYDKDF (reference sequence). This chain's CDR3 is CATSRVLAGGDTQYF. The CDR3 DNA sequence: TGTGCCACCAGCAGAGTACTAGCGGGGGGAGATACGCAGTATTTT.

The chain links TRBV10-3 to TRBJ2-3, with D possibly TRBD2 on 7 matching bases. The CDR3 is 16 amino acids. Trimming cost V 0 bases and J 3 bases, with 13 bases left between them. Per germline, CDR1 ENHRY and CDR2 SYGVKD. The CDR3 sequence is CAISESGGGATDTQYF. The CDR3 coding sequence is TGTGCCATCAGTGAGTCTGGGGGGGGGGCGACAGATACGCAGTATTTT.

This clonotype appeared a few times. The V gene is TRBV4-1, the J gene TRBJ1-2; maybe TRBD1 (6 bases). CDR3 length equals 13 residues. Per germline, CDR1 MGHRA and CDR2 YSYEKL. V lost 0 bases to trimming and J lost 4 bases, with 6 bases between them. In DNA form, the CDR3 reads TGCGCCAGCAGCCAAGAACAGGGCTATGGCTACACCTTC. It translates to CASSQEQGYGYTF.

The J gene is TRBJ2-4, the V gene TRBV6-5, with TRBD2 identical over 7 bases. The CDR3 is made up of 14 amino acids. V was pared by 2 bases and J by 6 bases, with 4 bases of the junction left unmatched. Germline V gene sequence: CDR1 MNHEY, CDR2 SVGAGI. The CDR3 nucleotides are TGTGCCAGCAGTTACGGGAGGGCCCCAAACATTCAGTACTTC. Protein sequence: CASSYGRAPNIQYF.

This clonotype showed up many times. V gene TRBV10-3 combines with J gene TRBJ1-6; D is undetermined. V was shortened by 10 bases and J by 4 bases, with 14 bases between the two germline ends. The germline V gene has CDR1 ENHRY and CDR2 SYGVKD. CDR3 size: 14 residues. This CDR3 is CATWPSPYNSPLHF. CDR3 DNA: TGTGCCACCTGGCCCAGCCCGTATAATTCACCCCTCCACTTT.